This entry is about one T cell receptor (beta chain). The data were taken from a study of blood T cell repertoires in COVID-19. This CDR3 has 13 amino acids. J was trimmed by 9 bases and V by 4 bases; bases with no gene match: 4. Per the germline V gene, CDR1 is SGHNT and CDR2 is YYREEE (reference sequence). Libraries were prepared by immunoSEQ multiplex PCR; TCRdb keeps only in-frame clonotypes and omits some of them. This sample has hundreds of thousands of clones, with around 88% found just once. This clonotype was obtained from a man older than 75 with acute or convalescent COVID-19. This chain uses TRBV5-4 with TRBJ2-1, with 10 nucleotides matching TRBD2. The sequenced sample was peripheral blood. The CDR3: CASSLSGGTEQFF. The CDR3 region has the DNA TGTGCCAGCAGCCTTAGCGGGGGGACTGAGCAGTTCTTC.